The clone carrying this TCR beta chain was seen only once. Its antigen is not known. This entry is derived from a study of T cell repertoires in cytomegalovirus infection. Overall study context: Recently identified HLA-C-restricted CMV epitopes and well-studied HLA-B-restricted CMV epitopes were used by the study. Public signatures in TCR beta pointed to CMV infection and matching HLA type. Broader study findings: Frequencies of public TCR beta families were cumulated, and this identified carriers of CMV plus the relevant HLA. CMV-specific HLA-C-restricted TCR beta clonotypes dominated the ex vivo response.

The length of the CDR3 is 14 residues. The germline V gene has CDR1 KGHSH and CDR2 LQKENI. V was clipped by 6 bases and J by 8 bases, with 17 bases between them. Via MiXCR, TCRdb re-called the reads, giving one row per CDR3 protein. The sample lists around 800,000 distinct CDR3 sequences; less than 35% were seen once. This sample comprised cultured CD8+ T cells from PBMCs, obtained from culture after CMV antigen stimulation. V is TRBV18 and J is TRBJ2-1; D is possibly TRBD1 (6 bases). The TCR comes from a human donor in good health (CMV status not recorded). Some clones in this sample may be carry-over from other donors' samples. CDR3 region: CASSGDATGDEQFF. The CDR3 nucleotides read TGTGCCAGCTCGGGCGACGCGACAGGTGATGAGCAGTTCTTC.